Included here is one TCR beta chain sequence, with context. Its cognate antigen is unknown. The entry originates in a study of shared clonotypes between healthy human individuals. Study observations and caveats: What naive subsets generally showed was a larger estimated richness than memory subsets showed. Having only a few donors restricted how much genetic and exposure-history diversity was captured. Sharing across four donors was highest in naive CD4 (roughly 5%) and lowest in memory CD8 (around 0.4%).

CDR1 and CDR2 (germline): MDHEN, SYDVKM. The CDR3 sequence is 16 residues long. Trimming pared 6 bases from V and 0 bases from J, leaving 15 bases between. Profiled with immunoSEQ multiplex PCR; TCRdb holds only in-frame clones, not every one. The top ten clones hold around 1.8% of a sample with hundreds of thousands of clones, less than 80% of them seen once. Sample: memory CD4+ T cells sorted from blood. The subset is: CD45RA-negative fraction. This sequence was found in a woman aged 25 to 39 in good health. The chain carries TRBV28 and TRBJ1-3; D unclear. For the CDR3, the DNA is TGTGCCAGCAGCAATGTGGTCGGGGACTCTGGAAACACCATATATTTT. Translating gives CASSNVVGDSGNTIYF. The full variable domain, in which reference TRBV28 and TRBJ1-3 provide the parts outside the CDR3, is DVKVTQSSRYLVKRTGEKVFLECVQDMDHENMFWYRQDPGLGLRLIYFSYDVKMKEKGDIPEGYSVSREKKERFSLILESASTNQTSMYLCASSNVVGDSGNTIYFGEGSWLTVV.